Below are 4 T cell receptor beta chains sequenced from a single sample in a study of immune evolution from preneoplasia to lung adenocarcinoma. Sequenced by immunoSEQ multiplex PCR; TCRdb stores in-frame clones only, minus some. The sample shows under 8,500 clones, approximately 80% of them seen only once. The sequenced material came from FFPE minimally invasive lung adenocarcinoma tissue. The receptor set was obtained from a person between 50 and 69 years old with lung adenocarcinoma.

This clone occurred a few times. The gene calls are TRBV4-1 and TRBJ1-3, with D possibly being TRBD1 (6 bases). The germline V gene has CDR1 MGHRA and CDR2 YSYEKL. The CDR3 is made up of 16 amino acids. V was clipped by 1 base and J by 0 bases, with 10 bases between them. The CDR3 loop is CASSQGTGASGNTIYF. CDR3 DNA: TGCGCCAGCAGCCAAGGCACGGGGGCCTCTGGAAACACCATATATTTT.

The chain recombines TRBV11-3 with TRBJ1-1; no definite D call. V lost 5 bases and J 8 bases, leaving 9 bases between the germline ends. This CDR3 has 11 residues. Germline V gives CDR1 SGHNT, CDR2 YENEEA. CDR3 sequence: CASSEGEEAFF. Here the CDR3 DNA reads TGTGCCAGCAGCGAGGGAGAAGAAGCTTTCTTT.

The chain employs TRBV28 and TRBJ2-1; TRBD1 might be the D (6 bases). This CDR3 spans 11 amino acids. V was pared by 3 bases and J by 10 bases, with 7 bases between. Germline V gives CDR1 MDHEN, CDR2 SYDVKM. The chain's CDR3 is CASSFGTEQFF. CDR3 nucleotide sequence: TGTGCCAGCAGTTTTGGGACAGAGCAGTTCTTC.

The chain is built from TRBV5-1 and TRBJ2-2; 10 bases align to TRBD2. Per the germline V gene, CDR1 is SGHRS and CDR2 is YFSETQ. The CDR3 is made up of 18 amino acids. Trimming at V came to 4 bases and at J to 4 bases, leaving 13 bases not matched to a gene. CDR3 amino acids: CASSLIPSGSGGTGELFF. Written as DNA, the CDR3 is TGCGCCAGCAGCCTTATCCCTAGCGGGAGTGGGGGCACCGGGGAGCTGTTTTTT.